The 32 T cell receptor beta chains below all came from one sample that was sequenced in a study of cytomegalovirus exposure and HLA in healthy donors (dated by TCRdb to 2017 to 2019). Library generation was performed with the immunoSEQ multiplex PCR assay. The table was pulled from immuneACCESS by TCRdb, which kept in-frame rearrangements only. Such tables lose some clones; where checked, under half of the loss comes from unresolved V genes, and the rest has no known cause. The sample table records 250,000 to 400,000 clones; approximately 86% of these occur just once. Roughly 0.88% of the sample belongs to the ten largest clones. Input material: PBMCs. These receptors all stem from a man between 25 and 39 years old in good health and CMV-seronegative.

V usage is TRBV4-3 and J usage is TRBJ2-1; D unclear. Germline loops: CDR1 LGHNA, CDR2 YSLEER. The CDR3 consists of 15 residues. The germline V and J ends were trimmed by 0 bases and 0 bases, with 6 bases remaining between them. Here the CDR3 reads CASSQETFSYNEQFF. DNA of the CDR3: TGCGCCAGCAGCCAAGAAACTTTCTCCTACAATGAGCAGTTCTTC.

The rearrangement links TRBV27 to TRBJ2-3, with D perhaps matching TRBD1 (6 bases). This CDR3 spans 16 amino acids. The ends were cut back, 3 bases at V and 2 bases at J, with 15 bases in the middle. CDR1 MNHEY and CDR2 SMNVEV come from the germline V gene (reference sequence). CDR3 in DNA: TGTGCCAGCAGTTTTCAGGCAGGGGTCCACACAGATACGCAGTATTTT. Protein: CASSFQAGVHTDTQYF.

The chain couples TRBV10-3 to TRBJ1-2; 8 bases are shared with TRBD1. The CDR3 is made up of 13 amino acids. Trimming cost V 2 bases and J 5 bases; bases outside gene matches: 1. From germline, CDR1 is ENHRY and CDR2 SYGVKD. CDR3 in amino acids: CAISEGTGYGYTF. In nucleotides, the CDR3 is TGTGCCATCAGTGAGGGGACAGGTTATGGCTACACCTTC.

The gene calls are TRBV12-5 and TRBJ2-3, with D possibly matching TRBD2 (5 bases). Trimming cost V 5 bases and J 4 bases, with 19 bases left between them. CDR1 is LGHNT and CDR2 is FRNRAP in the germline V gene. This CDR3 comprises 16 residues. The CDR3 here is CASGPGLLSPSDTQYF. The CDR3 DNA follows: TGTGCTAGTGGTCCCGGACTGTTGTCGCCGTCAGATACGCAGTATTTT.

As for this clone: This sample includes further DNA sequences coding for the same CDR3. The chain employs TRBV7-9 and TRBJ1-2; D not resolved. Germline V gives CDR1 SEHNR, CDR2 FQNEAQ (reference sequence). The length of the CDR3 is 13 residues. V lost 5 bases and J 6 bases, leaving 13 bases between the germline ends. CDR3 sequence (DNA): TGTGCCAGCAGCCTAGGCGGCACCGATGGCTACACCTTC. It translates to CASSLGGTDGYTF.

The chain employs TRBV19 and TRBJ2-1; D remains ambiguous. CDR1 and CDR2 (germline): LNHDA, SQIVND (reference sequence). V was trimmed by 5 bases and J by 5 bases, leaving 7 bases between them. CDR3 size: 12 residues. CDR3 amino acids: CASSFLNNEQFF. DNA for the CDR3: TGTGCCAGTAGTTTCCTAAACAATGAGCAGTTCTTC.

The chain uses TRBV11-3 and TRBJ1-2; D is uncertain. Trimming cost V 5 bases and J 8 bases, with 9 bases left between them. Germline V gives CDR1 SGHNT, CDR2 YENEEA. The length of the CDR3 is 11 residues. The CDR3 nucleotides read TGTGCCAGCAGCGAACTAGGCGGCTACACCTTC. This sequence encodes CASSELGGYTF.

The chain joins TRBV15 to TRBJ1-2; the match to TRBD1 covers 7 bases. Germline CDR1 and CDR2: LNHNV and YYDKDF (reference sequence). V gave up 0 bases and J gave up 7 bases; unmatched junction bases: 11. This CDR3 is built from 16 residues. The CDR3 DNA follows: TGTGCCACCAGCAGAGAGAATAGGGGGCCGGTGTCTGGCTACACCTTC. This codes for CATSRENRGPVSGYTF. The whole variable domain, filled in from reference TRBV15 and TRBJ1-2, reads DAMVIQNPRYQVTQFGKPVTLSCSQTLNHNVMYWYQQKSSQAPKLLFHYYDKDFNNEADTPDNFQSRRPNTSFCFLDIRSPGLGDTAMYLCATSRENRGPVSGYTFGSGTRLTVV.

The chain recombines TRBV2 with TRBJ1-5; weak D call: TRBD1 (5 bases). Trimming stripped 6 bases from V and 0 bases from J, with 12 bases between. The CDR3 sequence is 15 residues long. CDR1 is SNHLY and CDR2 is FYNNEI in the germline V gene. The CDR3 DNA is TGTGCCAGCAGGTCCGGGGGGGTTAGCAATCAGCCCCAGCATTTT. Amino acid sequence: CASRSGGVSNQPQHF.

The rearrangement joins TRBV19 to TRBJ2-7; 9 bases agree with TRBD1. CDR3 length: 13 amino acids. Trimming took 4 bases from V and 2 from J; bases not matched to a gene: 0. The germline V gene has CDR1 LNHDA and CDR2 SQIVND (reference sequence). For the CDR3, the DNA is TGTGCCAGTAGTAGGGACAGGGCCTACGAGCAGTACTTC. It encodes CASSRDRAYEQYF.

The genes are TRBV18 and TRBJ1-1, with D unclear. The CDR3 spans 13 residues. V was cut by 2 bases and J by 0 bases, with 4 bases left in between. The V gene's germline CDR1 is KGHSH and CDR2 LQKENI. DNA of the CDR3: TGTGCCAGCTCACCAGGAGTGAACACTGAAGCTTTCTTT. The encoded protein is CASSPGVNTEAFF.

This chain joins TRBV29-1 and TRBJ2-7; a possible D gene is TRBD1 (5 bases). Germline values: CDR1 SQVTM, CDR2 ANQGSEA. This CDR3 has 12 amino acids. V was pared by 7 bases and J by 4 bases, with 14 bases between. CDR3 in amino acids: CSARGQHYEQYF. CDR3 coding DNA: TGCAGCGCGCGAGGACAACATTACGAGCAGTACTTC.

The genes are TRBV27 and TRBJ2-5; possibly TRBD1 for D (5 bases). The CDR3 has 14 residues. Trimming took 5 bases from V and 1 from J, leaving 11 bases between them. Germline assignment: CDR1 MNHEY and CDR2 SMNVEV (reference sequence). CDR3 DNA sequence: TGTGCCAGCAGTCCACGACAGTTCCAAGAGACCCAGTACTTC. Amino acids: CASSPRQFQETQYF.

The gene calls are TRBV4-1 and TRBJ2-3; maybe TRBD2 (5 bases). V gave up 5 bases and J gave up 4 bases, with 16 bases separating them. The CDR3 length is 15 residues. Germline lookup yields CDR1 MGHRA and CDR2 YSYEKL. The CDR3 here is CASSDTSSKADTQYF. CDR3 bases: TGCGCCAGCAGCGACACGTCTAGCAAGGCAGATACGCAGTATTTT.

CDR3 amino acids: CASSPGYLSNQPQHF. As DNA, the CDR3 is TGTGCCAGCAGCCCCGGGTATTTGAGCAATCAGCCCCAGCATTTT. The chain joins TRBV6-5 to TRBJ1-5; D ambiguous. The V gene's germline CDR1 is MNHEY and CDR2 SVGAGI. This CDR3 spans 15 amino acids. V shed 6 bases and J shed 1 base, with 13 bases lying between them.

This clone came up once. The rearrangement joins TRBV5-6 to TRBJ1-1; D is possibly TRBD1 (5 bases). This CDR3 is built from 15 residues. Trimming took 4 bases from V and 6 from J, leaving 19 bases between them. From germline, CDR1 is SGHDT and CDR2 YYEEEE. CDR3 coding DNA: TGTGCCAGCAGCCTCCTTCCGGGGGAACTCGCTGAAGCTTTCTTT. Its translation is CASSLLPGELAEAFF.

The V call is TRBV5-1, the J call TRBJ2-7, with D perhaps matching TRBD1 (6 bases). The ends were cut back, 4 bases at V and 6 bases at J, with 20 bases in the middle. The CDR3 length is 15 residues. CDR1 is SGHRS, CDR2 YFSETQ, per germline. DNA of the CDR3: TGCGCCAGCAGCCCCCACCGGACAGATCCTGGCGAGCAGTACTTC. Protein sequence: CASSPHRTDPGEQYF.

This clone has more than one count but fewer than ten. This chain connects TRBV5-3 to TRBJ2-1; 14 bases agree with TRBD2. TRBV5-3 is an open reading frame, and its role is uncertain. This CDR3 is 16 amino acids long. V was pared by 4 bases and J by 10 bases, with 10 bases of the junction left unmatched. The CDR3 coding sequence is TGTGCCAGAAGCCTCGGGACTAGCGGGGGAGACGGAGAGCAGTTCTTC. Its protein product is CARSLGTSGGDGEQFF.

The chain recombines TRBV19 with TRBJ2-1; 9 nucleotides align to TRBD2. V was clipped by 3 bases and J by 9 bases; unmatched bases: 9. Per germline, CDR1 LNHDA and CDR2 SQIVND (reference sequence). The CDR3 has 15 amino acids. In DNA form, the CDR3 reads TGTGCCAGTAGTATCCTGGCGGGGGGGCCTAGTGAGCAGTTCTTC. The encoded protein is CASSILAGGPSEQFF.

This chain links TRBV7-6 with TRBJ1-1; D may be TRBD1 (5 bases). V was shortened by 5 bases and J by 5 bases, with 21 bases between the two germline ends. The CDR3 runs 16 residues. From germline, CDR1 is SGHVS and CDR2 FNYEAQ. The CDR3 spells CASSHPGTPGRTEAFF. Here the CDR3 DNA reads TGTGCCAGCAGCCATCCAGGGACTCCCGGGCGGACTGAAGCTTTCTTT.

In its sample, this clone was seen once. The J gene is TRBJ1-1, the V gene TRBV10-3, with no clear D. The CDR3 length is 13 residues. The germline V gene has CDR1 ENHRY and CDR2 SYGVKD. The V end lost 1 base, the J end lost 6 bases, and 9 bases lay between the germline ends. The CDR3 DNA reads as TGTGCCATCAGTGAGTTAGGAGGAGCTGAAGCTTTCTTT. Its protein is CAISELGGAEAFF.

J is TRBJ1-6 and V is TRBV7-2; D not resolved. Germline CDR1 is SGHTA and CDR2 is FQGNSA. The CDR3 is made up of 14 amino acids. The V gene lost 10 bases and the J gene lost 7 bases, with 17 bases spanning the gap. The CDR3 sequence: CATPRSGSNSPLHF. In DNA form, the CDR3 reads TGTGCCACGCCCCGGTCGGGGTCCAATTCACCCCTCCACTTT.

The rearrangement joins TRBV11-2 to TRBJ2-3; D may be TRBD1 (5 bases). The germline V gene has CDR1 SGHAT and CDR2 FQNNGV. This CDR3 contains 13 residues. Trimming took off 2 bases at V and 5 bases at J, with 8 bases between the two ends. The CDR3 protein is CASSLWGGDTQYF. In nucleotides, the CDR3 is TGTGCCAGCAGCTTATGGGGCGGAGATACGCAGTATTTT. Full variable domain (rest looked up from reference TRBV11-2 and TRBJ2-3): EAGVAQSPRYKIIEKRQSVAFWCNPISGHATLYWYQQILGQGPKLLIQFQNNGVVDDSQLPKDRFSAERLKGVDSTLKIQPAKLEDSAVYLCASSLWGGDTQYFGPGTRLTVL.

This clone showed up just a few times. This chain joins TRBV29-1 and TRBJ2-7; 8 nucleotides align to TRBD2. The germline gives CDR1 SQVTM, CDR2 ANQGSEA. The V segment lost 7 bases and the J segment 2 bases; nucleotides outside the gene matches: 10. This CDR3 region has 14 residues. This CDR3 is CSARRGGEPYEQYF. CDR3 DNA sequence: TGCAGCGCCAGACGGGGGGGGGAACCCTACGAGCAGTACTTC.

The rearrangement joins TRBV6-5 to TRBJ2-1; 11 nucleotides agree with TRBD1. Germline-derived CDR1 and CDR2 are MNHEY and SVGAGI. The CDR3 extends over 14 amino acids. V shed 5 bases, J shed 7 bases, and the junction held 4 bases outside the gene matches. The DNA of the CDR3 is TGTGCCAGCAGTCGAGGGACAGGGGGGAATGAGCAGTTCTTC. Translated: CASSRGTGGNEQFF.

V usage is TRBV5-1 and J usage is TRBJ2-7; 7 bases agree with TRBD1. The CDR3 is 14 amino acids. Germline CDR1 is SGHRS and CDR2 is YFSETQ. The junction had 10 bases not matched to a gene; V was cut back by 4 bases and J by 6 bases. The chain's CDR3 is CASSQRQGGGEQYF. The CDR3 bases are TGCGCCAGCAGCCAGCGACAGGGCGGTGGCGAGCAGTACTTC.

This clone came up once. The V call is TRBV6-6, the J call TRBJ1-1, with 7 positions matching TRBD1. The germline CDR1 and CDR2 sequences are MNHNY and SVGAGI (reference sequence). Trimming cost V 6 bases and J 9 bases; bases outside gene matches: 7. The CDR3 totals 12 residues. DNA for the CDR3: TGTGCCAGCAGGGGGACAGCGGCGCAAGCTTTCTTT. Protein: CASRGTAAQAFF.

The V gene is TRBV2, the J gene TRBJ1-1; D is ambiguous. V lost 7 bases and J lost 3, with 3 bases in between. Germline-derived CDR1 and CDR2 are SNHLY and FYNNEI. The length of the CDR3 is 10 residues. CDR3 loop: CASIDTEAFF. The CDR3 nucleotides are TGTGCCAGCATCGACACTGAAGCTTTCTTT.

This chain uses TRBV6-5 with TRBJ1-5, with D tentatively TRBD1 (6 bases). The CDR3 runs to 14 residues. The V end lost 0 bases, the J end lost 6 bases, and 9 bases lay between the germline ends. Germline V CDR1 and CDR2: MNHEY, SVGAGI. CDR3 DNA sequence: TGTGCCAGCAGTTACTCGGGACACCGTCAGCCCCAGCATTTT. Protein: CASSYSGHRQPQHF.

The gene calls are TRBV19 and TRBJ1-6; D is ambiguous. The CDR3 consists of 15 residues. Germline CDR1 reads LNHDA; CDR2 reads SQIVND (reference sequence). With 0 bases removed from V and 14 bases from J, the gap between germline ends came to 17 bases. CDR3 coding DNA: TGTGCCAGTAGTATAGAAATTCGCACAATCTCATCCCTCCACTTT. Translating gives CASSIEIRTISSLHF.

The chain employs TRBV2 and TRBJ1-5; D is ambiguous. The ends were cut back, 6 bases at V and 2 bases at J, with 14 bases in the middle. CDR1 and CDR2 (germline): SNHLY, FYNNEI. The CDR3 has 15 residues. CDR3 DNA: TGTGCCAGCAGACCACGACAAGCTCGCAATCAGCCCCAGCATTTT. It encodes CASRPRQARNQPQHF.

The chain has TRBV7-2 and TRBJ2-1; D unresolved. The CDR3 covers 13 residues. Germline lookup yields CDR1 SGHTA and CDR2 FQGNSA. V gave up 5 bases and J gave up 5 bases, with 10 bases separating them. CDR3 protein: CASSPEVHNEQFF. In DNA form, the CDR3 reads TGTGCCAGCAGCCCCGAGGTACACAATGAGCAGTTCTTC.